This is a list of T cell receptor beta chains from one sample in a study of CD8 T cells in Susac syndrome. TCRdb analysed the immunoSEQ multiplex PCR reads with MiXCR anew, one entry per CDR3 protein. The table records tens of thousands of distinct CDR3 sequences, about 94% of them present only once. Source material: CD8+ T cells from PBMCs. The source of these receptors is a human donor in good health. The CDR3 runs from the conserved cysteine through the conserved F or W. The D gene is left open where the match is weak. Not all rows give a size; the values are once, few, many and, for expanded clones, a class.

V gene: TRBV30
D gene: .
clone size: .
J gene: TRBJ2-1
CDR3 protein: CAWSPRDGYNEQFF
CDR3 DNA: TGTGCCTGGAGTCCCAGGGACGGCTACAATGAGCAGTTCTTC

V gene: TRBV19
D gene: TRBD2
clone size: .
J gene: TRBJ2-1
CDR3 protein: CASSWRGGNNEQFF
CDR3 DNA: TGTGCCAGTAGTTGGCGGGGGGGCAACAATGAGCAGTTCTTC

V gene: TRBV27
D gene: .
clone size: .
J gene: TRBJ1-1
CDR3 protein: CASLDEGNTEAFF
CDR3 DNA: TGTGCCAGCCTTGACGAGGGGAACACTGAAGCTTTCTTT

V gene: TRBV14
D gene: .
clone size: once
J gene: TRBJ1-1
CDR3 protein: CASSQVVVGLNTEAFF
CDR3 DNA: TGTGCCAGCAGCCAAGTAGTCGTCGGATTGAACACTGAAGCTTTCTTT

V gene: TRBV20-1
D gene: .
clone size: .
J gene: TRBJ2-4
CDR3 protein: CSARDPATIQYF
CDR3 DNA: TGCAGTGCTAGAGATCCCGCAACCATTCAGTACTTC

V gene: TRBV23-1
D gene: .
clone size: .
J gene: TRBJ2-5
CDR3 protein: CAGRGNSPPLQETQYF
CDR3 DNA: TGCGCCGGCCGGGGAAATTCCCCCCCATTACAAGAGACCCAGTACTTC

V gene: TRBV20-1
D gene: .
clone size: .
J gene: TRBJ1-6
CDR3 protein: CSARELQEYSPLHF
CDR3 DNA: TGCAGTGCTAGAGAATTACAGGAGTATTCACCCCTCCACTTT

V gene: TRBV7-9
D gene: TRBD1
clone size: once
J gene: TRBJ1-1
CDR3 protein: CASSLATGVPEAFF
CDR3 DNA: TGTGCCAGCAGCTTAGCCACAGGGGTCCCTGAAGCTTTCTTT

V gene: TRBV27
D gene: .
clone size: .
J gene: TRBJ2-3
CDR3 protein: CASSFGSPSLFTQYF
CDR3 DNA: TGTGCCAGCAGTTTCGGCAGCCCTTCCCTGTTTACGCAGTATTTT

V gene: TRBV15
D gene: .
clone size: .
J gene: TRBJ2-2
CDR3 protein: CATSRDGGELFF
CDR3 DNA: TGTGCCACCAGCAGAGATGGTGGGGAGCTGTTTTTT

V gene: TRBV5-1
D gene: .
clone size: .
J gene: TRBJ1-1
CDR3 protein: CASSPKGRAEAFF
CDR3 DNA: TGCGCCAGCAGCCCTAAGGGGAGGGCCGAAGCTTTCTTT

V gene: TRBV5-1
D gene: .
clone size: .
J gene: TRBJ2-6
CDR3 protein: CASSRRGLGANVLTF
CDR3 DNA: TGCGCCAGCAGCCGGCGGGGCCTTGGGGCCAACGTCCTGACTTTC

V gene: TRBV27
D gene: TRBD2
clone size: .
J gene: TRBJ2-1
CDR3 protein: CASSLLAGPPYNEQFF
CDR3 DNA: TGTGCCAGCAGTCTACTAGCGGGCCCCCCCTACAATGAGCAGTTCTTC

V gene: TRBV9
D gene: .
clone size: .
J gene: TRBJ1-2
CDR3 protein: CASSVDPSVGGYGYTF
CDR3 DNA: TGTGCCAGCAGCGTAGATCCCTCCGTGGGGGGCTATGGCTACACCTTC

V gene: TRBV30
D gene: .
clone size: .
J gene: TRBJ1-1
CDR3 protein: CAWKGQVVVEAFF
CDR3 DNA: TGTGCCTGGAAGGGACAAGTAGTTGTTGAAGCTTTCTTT

V gene: TRBV4-1
D gene: TRBD2
clone size: .
J gene: TRBJ2-1
CDR3 protein: CASAPPAGGYNEQFF
CDR3 DNA: TGCGCCAGCGCCCCGCCGGCGGGAGGGTACAATGAGCAGTTCTTC

V gene: TRBV19
D gene: .
clone size: .
J gene: TRBJ2-3
CDR3 protein: CASSWEPRTDTQYF
CDR3 DNA: TGTGCCAGTAGTTGGGAGCCCAGGACAGATACGCAGTATTTT

V gene: TRBV4-1
D gene: TRBD2
clone size: .
J gene: TRBJ2-2
CDR3 protein: CASSSRGSTGELFF
CDR3 DNA: TGCGCCAGCAGCTCGCGGGGGAGCACCGGGGAGCTGTTTTTT

V gene: TRBV27
D gene: .
clone size: .
J gene: TRBJ2-7
CDR3 protein: CASSFSRGSYEQYF
CDR3 DNA: TGTGCCAGCAGTTTCTCCCGGGGCTCCTACGAGCAGTACTTC

V gene: TRBV7-3
D gene: .
clone size: .
J gene: TRBJ1-5
CDR3 protein: CASSLFSGDNQPQHF
CDR3 DNA: TGTGCCAGCAGCTTATTTTCGGGGGATAATCAGCCCCAGCATTTT

V gene: TRBV4-2
D gene: TRBD2
clone size: .
J gene: TRBJ2-6
CDR3 protein: CASSPAGLRFRGANVLTF
CDR3 DNA: TGTGCCAGCAGTCCAGCGGGACTCCGGTTTCGCGGGGCCAACGTCCTGACTTTC

V gene: TRBV20-1
D gene: TRBD1
clone size: .
J gene: TRBJ2-1
CDR3 protein: CSASGTGDSYNEQFF
CDR3 DNA: TGCAGTGCTAGCGGGACAGGGGATTCCTACAATGAGCAGTTCTTC

V gene: TRBV6-5
D gene: TRBD1
clone size: .
J gene: TRBJ2-3
CDR3 protein: CASSFGQGIDTQYF
CDR3 DNA: TGTGCCAGCAGTTTCGGACAGGGGATAGATACGCAGTATTTT

V gene: TRBV4-3
D gene: TRBD1
clone size: .
J gene: TRBJ1-2
CDR3 protein: CASSHRQGALYGYTF
CDR3 DNA: TGCGCCAGCAGCCACCGCCAGGGGGCTCTCTATGGCTACACCTTC

V gene: TRBV7-9
D gene: .
clone size: .
J gene: TRBJ2-1
CDR3 protein: CASSQDSDPPFF
CDR3 DNA: TGTGCCAGCAGCCAAGACAGTGACCCCCCGTTCTTC

V gene: TRBV27
D gene: .
clone size: .
J gene: TRBJ1-5
CDR3 protein: CASSSGDPQHF
CDR3 DNA: TGTGCCAGCAGCTCCGGGGATCCCCAGCATTTT

V gene: TRBV28
D gene: TRBD2
clone size: .
J gene: TRBJ2-1
CDR3 protein: CASSIMRGFEQFF
CDR3 DNA: TGTGCCAGCAGCATTATGCGGGGGTTTGAGCAGTTCTTC

V gene: TRBV7-9
D gene: TRBD1
clone size: .
J gene: TRBJ2-7
CDR3 protein: CASSPPGQGSEQYF
CDR3 DNA: TGTGCCAGCAGCCCTCCGGGACAGGGTAGCGAGCAGTACTTC

V gene: TRBV4-3
D gene: .
clone size: .
J gene: TRBJ2-5
CDR3 protein: CASSQGVGTPAETQYF
CDR3 DNA: TGCGCCAGCAGCCAAGGAGTTGGGACACCCGCGGAGACCCAGTACTTC

V gene: TRBV7-9
D gene: .
clone size: .
J gene: TRBJ1-5
CDR3 protein: CASSLSAQLNQPQHF
CDR3 DNA: TGTGCCAGCAGCTTATCGGCTCAGTTGAACCAGCCCCAGCATTTT

V gene: TRBV2
D gene: TRBD1
clone size: .
J gene: TRBJ1-6
CDR3 protein: CASIEGYSGQGNSPLHF
CDR3 DNA: TGTGCCAGCATCGAAGGGTATAGCGGACAGGGGAATTCACCCCTCCACTTT

V gene: TRBV15
D gene: .
clone size: .
J gene: TRBJ1-1
CDR3 protein: CATSFRANTEAFF
CDR3 DNA: TGTGCCACCAGTTTCAGGGCGAACACTGAAGCTTTCTTT

V gene: TRBV7-2
D gene: .
clone size: .
J gene: TRBJ2-7
CDR3 protein: CASSLGVHEQYF
CDR3 DNA: TGTGCCAGCAGCTTAGGTGTCCACGAGCAGTACTTC

V gene: TRBV11-2
D gene: .
clone size: .
J gene: TRBJ1-2
CDR3 protein: CASSLTVYGYTF
CDR3 DNA: TGTGCCAGCAGCTTGACAGTCTATGGCTACACCTTC

V gene: TRBV27
D gene: .
clone size: .
J gene: TRBJ2-7
CDR3 protein: CASRQEPGPTYEQYF
CDR3 DNA: TGTGCCAGCAGGCAAGAGCCGGGACCCACCTACGAGCAGTACTTC

V gene: TRBV4-1
D gene: .
clone size: once
J gene: TRBJ2-1
CDR3 protein: CASSQVSVRTHSYNEQFF
CDR3 DNA: TGCGCCAGCAGCCAAGTAAGCGTGAGGACCCACTCCTACAATGAGCAGTTCTTC

V gene: TRBV7-6
D gene: .
clone size: .
J gene: TRBJ1-1
CDR3 protein: CASSLEEGGFTEAFF
CDR3 DNA: TGTGCCAGCAGCTTAGAGGAGGGAGGGTTCACTGAAGCTTTCTTT

V gene: TRBV20-1
D gene: TRBD2
clone size: .
J gene: TRBJ2-1
CDR3 protein: CSASGLADYNEQFF
CDR3 DNA: TGCAGTGCGTCGGGACTAGCGGACTACAATGAGCAGTTCTTC

V gene: TRBV7-9
D gene: .
clone size: .
J gene: TRBJ2-5
CDR3 protein: CASSLDWDQETQYF
CDR3 DNA: TGTGCCAGCAGCTTAGACTGGGACCAAGAGACCCAGTACTTC

V gene: TRBV7-9
D gene: .
clone size: .
J gene: TRBJ1-2
CDR3 protein: CASSLSSGYGYTF
CDR3 DNA: TGTGCCAGCAGCCTGTCTTCCGGGTATGGCTACACCTTC

V gene: TRBV29-1
D gene: TRBD1
clone size: .
J gene: TRBJ1-1
CDR3 protein: CSVEGERGRPVEAFF
CDR3 DNA: TGCAGCGTTGAAGGAGAGAGGGGGCGCCCAGTTGAAGCTTTCTTT

V gene: TRBV7-2
D gene: .
clone size: few
J gene: TRBJ2-7
CDR3 protein: CASSLAFYRDYEQYF
CDR3 DNA: TGTGCCAGCAGCTTAGCCTTCTACAGGGATTACGAGCAGTACTTC

V gene: TRBV7-9
D gene: .
clone size: .
J gene: TRBJ1-5
CDR3 protein: CASSSQGLGQPQHF
CDR3 DNA: TGTGCCAGCAGCTCACAGGGATTGGGTCAGCCCCAGCATTTT

V gene: TRBV7-2
D gene: .
clone size: .
J gene: TRBJ2-7
CDR3 protein: CASSLVPYEQYF
CDR3 DNA: TGTGCCAGCAGCTTAGTTCCCTACGAGCAGTACTTC

V gene: TRBV7-9
D gene: .
clone size: .
J gene: TRBJ1-5
CDR3 protein: CASSLEEQPQHF
CDR3 DNA: TGTGCCAGCAGCTTAGAGGAGCAGCCCCAGCATTTT

V gene: TRBV20-1
D gene: .
clone size: .
J gene: TRBJ2-5
CDR3 protein: CSARDVRGPQETQYF
CDR3 DNA: TGCAGTGCTAGAGATGTGCGGGGGCCTCAAGAGACCCAGTACTTC

V gene: TRBV4-3
D gene: TRBD1
clone size: .
J gene: TRBJ1-5
CDR3 protein: CASSQEWQGGQPQHF
CDR3 DNA: TGCGCCAGCAGCCAAGAATGGCAGGGGGGACAGCCCCAGCATTTT

V gene: TRBV6-4
D gene: .
clone size: .
J gene: TRBJ1-2
CDR3 protein: CASSERGASGYGYTF
CDR3 DNA: TGTGCCAGCAGTGAGCGGGGGGCTTCCGGCTATGGCTACACCTTC

V gene: TRBV6-5
D gene: .
clone size: .
J gene: TRBJ2-1
CDR3 protein: CASSYGAGKSSADNEQFF
CDR3 DNA: TGTGCCAGCAGTTACGGAGCGGGCAAGTCCTCTGCTGACAATGAGCAGTTCTTC

V gene: TRBV7-9
D gene: TRBD1
clone size: .
J gene: TRBJ1-4
CDR3 protein: CATQTGTNEKLFF
CDR3 DNA: TGTGCCACCCAGACAGGGACTAATGAAAAACTGTTTTTT

V gene: TRBV10-2
D gene: .
clone size: .
J gene: TRBJ1-1
CDR3 protein: CASSDSHQEAFF
CDR3 DNA: TGCGCCAGCAGTGATAGTCACCAGGAAGCTTTCTTT

V gene: TRBV20-1
D gene: .
clone size: .
J gene: TRBJ2-1
CDR3 protein: CSARDADEQFF
CDR3 DNA: TGCAGTGCTAGAGATGCTGATGAGCAGTTCTTC